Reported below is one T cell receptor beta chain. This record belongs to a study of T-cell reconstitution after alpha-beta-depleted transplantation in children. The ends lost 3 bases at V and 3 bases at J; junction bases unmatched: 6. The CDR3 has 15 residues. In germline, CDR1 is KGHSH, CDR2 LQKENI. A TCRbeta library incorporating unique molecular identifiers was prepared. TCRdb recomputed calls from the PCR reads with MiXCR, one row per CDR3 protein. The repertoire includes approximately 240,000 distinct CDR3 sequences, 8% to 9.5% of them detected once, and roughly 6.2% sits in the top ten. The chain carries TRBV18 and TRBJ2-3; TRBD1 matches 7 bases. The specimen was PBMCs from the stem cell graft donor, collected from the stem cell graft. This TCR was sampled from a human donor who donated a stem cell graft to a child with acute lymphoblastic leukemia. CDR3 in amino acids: CASSPTGRGTDTQYF. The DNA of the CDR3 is TGTGCCAGCTCACCGACAGGGAGAGGAACAGATACGCAGTATTTT. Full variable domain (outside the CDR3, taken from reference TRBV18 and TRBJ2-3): NAGVMQNPRHLVRRRGQEARLRCSPMKGHSHVYWYRQLPEEGLKFMVYLQKENIIDESGMPKERFSAEFPKEGPSILRIQQVVRGDSAAYFCASSPTGRGTDTQYFGPGTRLTVL.